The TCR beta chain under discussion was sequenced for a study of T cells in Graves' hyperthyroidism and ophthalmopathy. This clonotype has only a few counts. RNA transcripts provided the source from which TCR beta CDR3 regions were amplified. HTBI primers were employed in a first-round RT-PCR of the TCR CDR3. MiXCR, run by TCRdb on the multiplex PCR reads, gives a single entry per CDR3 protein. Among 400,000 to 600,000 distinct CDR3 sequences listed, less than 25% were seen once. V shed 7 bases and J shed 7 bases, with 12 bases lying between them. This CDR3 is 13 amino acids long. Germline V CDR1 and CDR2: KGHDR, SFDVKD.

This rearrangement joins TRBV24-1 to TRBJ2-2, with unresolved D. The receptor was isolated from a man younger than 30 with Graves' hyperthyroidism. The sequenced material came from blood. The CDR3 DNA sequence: TGTGCCACCAGGGACCAAAGGGTCGGGGAGCTGTTTTTT. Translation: CATRDQRVGELFF.